These T cell receptor beta chains were read from a single sample in a study of blood T cell repertoires in COVID-19. The assay was immunoSEQ multiplex PCR, and TCRdb's table has in-frame clones only and misses some. The sample lists 100,000 to 150,000 clones, approximately 74% seen once, with 6% in the top ten. What was sequenced was peripheral blood. These TCRs come from an older man with COVID-19, enrolled during active disease. CDR3s include the opening cysteine and the closing phenylalanine or tryptophan. D genes are given only for firm matches. Clone size is stated in some rows and not others, as once, few, many or a class when expanded.

V	J	D	size	CDR3	DNA
TRBV7-8	TRBJ1-1	TRBD1	.	CASAGGTGRADTEAFF	TGTGCCAGCGCAGGGGGGACAGGGCGCGCGGACACTGAAGCTTTCTTT
TRBV12-3/TRBV12-4	TRBJ1-5	.	.	CASNQGDQPQHF	TGTGCCAGCAACCAGGGTGATCAGCCCCAGCATTTT
TRBV28	TRBJ2-1	.	.	CASTLRYKGAFHGYEQFF	TGTGCCAGCACCCTTAGATACAAAGGGGCTTTCCATGGATATGAGCAGTTCTTC
TRBV7-9	TRBJ1-1	.	.	CASSRTIRNAEAFF	TGTGCCAGCAGCAGAACTATAAGGAACGCTGAAGCTTTCTTT
TRBV27	TRBJ1-6	.	.	CASCAGRLNSPLHF	TGTGCCAGCTGCGCGGGACGGTTAAATTCACCCCTCCACTTT
TRBV28	TRBJ1-1	.	.	CASPPAESTNTEAFF	TGTGCCAGCCCCCCGGCGGAGTCCACGAACACTGAAGCTTTCTTT
TRBV28	TRBJ2-7	TRBD1	.	CASSPPGTGGSYEQYF	TGTGCCAGCAGCCCCCCAGGGACAGGGGGCTCCTACGAGCAGTACTTC
TRBV19	TRBJ2-2	.	.	CASSTRTGTGELFF	TGTGCCAGTAGTACTAGAACAGGGACCGGGGAGCTGTTTTTT
TRBV3-1/TRBV3-2	TRBJ1-2	TRBD1	.	CASSPGQSDYGYTF	TGTGCCAGCAGCCCGGGACAGTCAGACTATGGCTACACCTTC
TRBV6-5	TRBJ1-2	TRBD1	.	CASSYLRTGGGYGYTF	TGTGCCAGCAGTTACCTGCGGACAGGGGGTGGCTATGGCTACACCTTC
TRBV28	TRBJ2-7	TRBD1	few	CASSPVDRAYEQYF	TGTGCCAGCAGCCCCGTCGACAGGGCCTACGAGCAGTACTTC
TRBV2	TRBJ2-3	.	.	CASSSRLPGRGDTQYF	TGTGCCAGCAGTAGTAGGCTTCCCGGCCGCGGAGATACGCAGTATTTT
TRBV29-1	TRBJ1-3	.	.	CSVETGRSSGNTIYF	TGCAGCGTTGAGACAGGCCGAAGCTCTGGAAACACCATATATTTT
TRBV24-1	TRBJ2-2	TRBD1	once	CATSDPRTGSGELFF	TGTGCCACCAGTGACCCCCGGACAGGTTCCGGGGAGCTGTTTTTT
TRBV5-4	TRBJ2-3	TRBD2	.	CASSPGTSGNPDTQYF	TGTGCCAGCAGCCCGGGGACTAGCGGGAACCCAGATACGCAGTATTTT
TRBV6-6	TRBJ1-1	.	.	CATTDLGGSTEAFF	TGTGCCACTACCGACTTGGGCGGGAGCACTGAAGCTTTCTTT
TRBV4-2	TRBJ2-2	TRBD1	.	CASSQDPGQANTGELFF	TGTGCCAGCAGCCAGGATCCGGGACAGGCGAACACCGGGGAGCTGTTTTTT